The sequence of this TCR beta chain was determined in a study of T cell responses to AZD1222 COVID-19 vaccine. General observations from the study: Spike-specific TCRs gained breadth and depth after people received two AZD1222 doses.

Germline CDR1 and CDR2: SGHTA and FQGNSA. V lost 4 bases, J lost 3 bases, and 3 bases stayed unmatched. CDR3 length equals 13 residues. A note on this clone: Its specificity is not known.

Libraries were prepared by immunoSEQ multiplex PCR; TCRdb keeps only in-frame clonotypes and omits some of them. Of about 85,000 clones listed, about 87% were seen once; the top ten hold approximately 15%. The starting material was peripheral blood, obtained on day 0 of AZD1222 vaccination. The source is an adult in good health. This chain uses TRBV7-2 with TRBJ2-7, with 7 bases aligning to TRBD2. CDR3 loop: CASSSGLIYEQYF. CDR3 nucleotide sequence: TGTGCCAGCAGCTCGGGACTAATCTACGAGCAGTACTTC.